The 11 T cell receptor beta chains below were found in one sample sequenced in a study of long-term antiretroviral therapy in people with HIV. Researchers report immunoSEQ v3.0 was run at survey level. Libraries were prepared by immunoSEQ multiplex PCR; TCRdb keeps only in-frame clonotypes and omits some of them. The sample lists around 25,000 clones, 85% to 95% occurring once. Sequences were derived from unsorted PBMCs, sampled about 4.7 years after starting antiretroviral therapy. Every receptor here comes from a woman aged 45-65 years with HIV.

This chain joins TRBV5-1 and TRBJ1-2, with D perhaps TRBD1 (5 bases). The CDR3 covers 13 residues. CDR1 is SGHRS, CDR2 YFSETQ, per germline. V gave up 0 bases and J gave up 3 bases, with 6 bases separating them. CDR3 DNA sequence: TGCGCCAGCAGCTTGGGCAGGGACTATGGCTACACCTTC. This codes for CASSLGRDYGYTF.

The chain is built from TRBV6-4 and TRBJ2-2, with D maybe TRBD1 (6 bases). CDR1 and CDR2 from the germline V gene are MRHNA and SNTAGT. The length of the CDR3 is 13 residues. The V gene lost 4 bases and the J gene lost 5 bases, with 8 bases spanning the gap. The CDR3 DNA follows: TGTGCCAGCAGTGTACAGGGAACCGGGGAGCTGTTTTTT. Translation: CASSVQGTGELFF.

This chain joins TRBV6-1 and TRBJ2-3; D might be TRBD1 (5 bases). Trimming removed 6 bases from V and 0 bases from J, with 13 bases in between. Per germline, CDR1 MNHNS and CDR2 SASEGT. The CDR3 runs 15 residues. The CDR3 region has the DNA TGTGCCAGCAGAAAGACAGAGACTAGCACAGATACGCAGTATTTT. Translated: CASRKTETSTDTQYF.

The V gene is TRBV6-5, the J gene TRBJ1-1, with D unresolved. Deletions cut 9 bases from V and 0 bases from J, with 11 bases between. CDR3 size: 13 residues. Germline loops: CDR1 MNHEY, CDR2 SVGAGI. The CDR3 coding sequence is TGTGCCAGTTCCGGGCGCCTGAACACTGAAGCTTTCTTT. It codes for CASSGRLNTEAFF.

This chain joins TRBV5-1 and TRBJ2-7; a possible D gene is TRBD2 (5 bases). This CDR3 spans 14 amino acids. Trimming took 4 bases from V and 6 from J, leaving 17 bases between them. The V gene's germline CDR1 is SGHRS and CDR2 YFSETQ. CDR3 loop: CASSIAGEPREQYF. In DNA, the CDR3 is TGCGCCAGCAGCATCGCCGGGGAGCCTCGCGAGCAGTACTTC.

This clone appeared once. The rearrangement joins TRBV25-1 to TRBJ1-2, with 7 positions matching TRBD1. The CDR3 spans 14 residues. Trimming at V came to 8 bases and at J to 5 bases, leaving 11 bases not matched to a gene. Germline CDR1 is MGHDK and CDR2 is SYGVNS. The CDR3 DNA sequence: TGTGCCAGCCACCAGGGGGGGAAGACGTATGGCTACACCTTC. It yields the protein CASHQGGKTYGYTF.

This clone was seen only a few times. The chain couples TRBV2 to TRBJ2-5; D remains unclear. CDR3 size: 13 residues. From germline, CDR1 is SNHLY and CDR2 FYNNEI. V lost 2 bases, J lost 0 bases, and 4 bases lay in between. For the CDR3, the DNA is TGTGCCAGCAGTGAACAGAACCAAGAGACCCAGTACTTC. It yields the protein CASSEQNQETQYF.

This sequence joins TRBV11-2 and TRBJ2-2, with D maybe TRBD1 (5 bases). Trimming took 6 bases from V and 7 from J, leaving 12 bases between them. The germline V gene encodes CDR1 SGHAT and CDR2 FQNNGV. This CDR3 is built from 13 residues. The CDR3 nucleotides are TGTGCCAGCAGTGGGGCCTTGGGCGGGGAGCTGTTTTTT. This codes for CASSGALGGELFF.

The chain carries TRBV5-1 and TRBJ1-2; 7 positions match TRBD1. This CDR3 has 15 residues. With 4 bases clipped from V and 7 bases from J, the junction kept 13 bases outside the gene matches. Germline CDR1 reads SGHRS; CDR2 reads YFSETQ. The CDR3 protein is CASSTTDRAATGYTF. The CDR3 region has the DNA TGCGCCAGCAGCACTACCGACAGGGCGGCAACTGGCTACACCTTC. The variable domain in full, completed from reference TRBV5-1 and TRBJ1-2, reads KAGVTQTPRYLIKTRGQQVTLSCSPISGHRSVSWYQQTPGQGLQFLFEYFSETQRNKGNFPGRFSGRQFSNSRSEMNVSTLELGDSALYLCASSTTDRAATGYTFGSGTRLTVV.

CDR3 amino acids: CATSREGQEGLAGRSTDTQYF. The CDR3, as DNA: TGTGCCACCAGCAGAGAGGGACAGGAGGGACTAGCGGGTAGAAGCACAGATACGCAGTATTTT. This chain uses TRBV15 with TRBJ2-3, with 12 positions matching TRBD2. V gave up 0 bases and J gave up 0 bases; unmatched junction bases: 13. The germline V gene encodes CDR1 LNHNV and CDR2 YYDKDF (reference sequence). The CDR3 runs 21 residues.

J is TRBJ2-1 and V is TRBV29-1, with D possibly matching TRBD1 (5 bases). V was clipped by 4 bases and J by 1 base, with 11 bases between them. The CDR3 totals 14 residues. Germline V gene data show CDR1 as SQVTM and CDR2 as ANQGSEA. The CDR3 nucleotides are TGCAGCGTTGTGGGGCAGGGATCCTACAATGAGCAGTTCTTC. This codes for CSVVGQGSYNEQFF.